This paragraph covers one T cell receptor (beta chain) sequence. Its target is unknown. This sample stems from a study of STAT5B mutations in CD4+ large granular lymphocyte leukemia. Study-level findings and limits: TRBV06-family usage was enriched in top patient clones (8/27) versus controls (2/35). Patient CD4-sorted repertoires stayed more clonal than healthy ones after leukemic-clone removal.

Libraries were prepared by immunoSEQ multiplex PCR; TCRdb keeps only in-frame clonotypes and omits some of them. Here the sample spans tens of thousands of clones, about 80% being singletons. The CDR3 is 16 residues long. V gave up 5 bases and J gave up 7 bases, with 18 bases separating them. The germline V gene has CDR1 LNHNV and CDR2 YYDKDF (reference sequence). The chain is built from TRBV15 and TRBJ1-6; TRBD1 is a possible D gene (5 bases). The TCR sequence derives from a human donor in good health. The sequenced material came from CD4+ T cells from blood buffy coats. CDR3 sequence: CATSARGSQRNSPLHF. The CDR3 DNA is TGTGCCACCAGCGCGAGGGGCAGCCAAAGAAATTCACCCCTCCACTTT.